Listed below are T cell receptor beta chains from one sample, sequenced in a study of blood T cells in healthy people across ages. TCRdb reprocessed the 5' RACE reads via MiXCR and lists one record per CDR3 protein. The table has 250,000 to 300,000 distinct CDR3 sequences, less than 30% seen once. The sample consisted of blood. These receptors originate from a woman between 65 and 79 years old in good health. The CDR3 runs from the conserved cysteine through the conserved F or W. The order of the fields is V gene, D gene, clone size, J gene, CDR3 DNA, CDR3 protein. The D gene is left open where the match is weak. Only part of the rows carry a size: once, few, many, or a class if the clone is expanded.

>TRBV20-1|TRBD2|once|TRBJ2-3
TGCAGTGCCACCCTGGGGGGGGGGAACACAGATACGCAGTATTTT
CSATLGGGNTDTQYF
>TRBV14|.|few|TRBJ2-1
TGTGCCAGCAGCCAAGTGGCGAGCAGATACAATGAGCAGTTCTTC
CASSQVASRYNEQFF
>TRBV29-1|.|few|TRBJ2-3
TGCAGCGTTGTATCGGGTTCGGTCACAGATACGCAGTATTTT
CSVVSGSVTDTQYF
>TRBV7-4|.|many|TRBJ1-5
TGTGCCAGCAGCTTAGCGCGAACGGAGATCAATCAGCCCCAGCATTTT
CASSLARTEINQPQHF
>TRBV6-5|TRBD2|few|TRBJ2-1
TGTGCCAGCAGTTACGGGACTAGCGACCACAATGAGCAGTTCTTC
CASSYGTSDHNEQFF
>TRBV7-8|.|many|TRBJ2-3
TGTGCCAGCAGCTTACAGGGACTGAACCCCACAGATACGCAGTATTTT
CASSLQGLNPTDTQYF
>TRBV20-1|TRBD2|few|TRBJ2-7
TGCAGTGCTAGGTCCCGCCTTGCTAGCGGGAGTGGCGAGCAGTACTTC
CSARSRLASGSGEQYF
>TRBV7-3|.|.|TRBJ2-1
TGTGCCAGCAGCCCCCTGTTGGGAGGTAAAAATGAGCAGTTCTTC
CASSPLLGGKNEQFF
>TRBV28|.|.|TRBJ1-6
TGTGCCAGCAGTTACGGACGGAGAAATTCACCCCTCCACTTT
CASSYGRRNSPLHF
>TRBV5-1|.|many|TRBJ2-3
TGCGCCAGCAGCTTGGGCCAGATCACAGATACGCAGTATTTT
CASSLGQITDTQYF
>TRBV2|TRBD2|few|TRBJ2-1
TGTGCCAGCAGCGCCCCTAGCGGCGGCTACAATGAGCAGTTCTTC
CASSAPSGGYNEQFF
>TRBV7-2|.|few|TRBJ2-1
TGTGCCAGCAGCTCCCCCCGGCCCCGGGGAAATGAGCAGTTCTTC
CASSSPRPRGNEQFF
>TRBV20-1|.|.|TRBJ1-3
TGCAGTGCCCCGGACACTTCCTCTGGGGACACCATATATTTT
CSAPDTSSGDTIYF
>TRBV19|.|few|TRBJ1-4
TGTGCCAGTACCAGGGCGCTCAATGAAAAACTGTTTTTT
CASTRALNEKLFF
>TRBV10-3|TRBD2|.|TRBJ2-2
TGTGCCATCAGCGGACTAGCGGGTGGCACCGGGGAGCTGTTTTTT
CAISGLAGGTGELFF
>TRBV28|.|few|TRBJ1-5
TGTGCCAGCAGCTTGACCAATCAGCCCCAGCATTTT
CASSLTNQPQHF
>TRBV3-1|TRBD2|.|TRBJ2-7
TGTGCCAGCAGCCAAGGCTTTAGCGGGAGGACTCGGACCCCAAACCCTCTCGAGCAGTACTTC
CASSQGFSGRTRTPNPLEQYF
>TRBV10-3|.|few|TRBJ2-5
TGTGCCATCTCGGAAAGAGTAGAGACCCAGTACTTC
CAISERVETQYF
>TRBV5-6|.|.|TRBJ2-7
TGTGCCAGCAGCTTTAAAAGCGAGCAGTACTTC
CASSFKSEQYF
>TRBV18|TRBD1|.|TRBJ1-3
TGTGCCAGCTCACTCACCTCCGGGACAGGGTCTGGAAACACCATATATTTT
CASSLTSGTGSGNTIYF
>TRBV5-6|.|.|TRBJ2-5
TGTGCCAGCAGCTTTAAGGCTTCTAGAGAAGAGACCCAGTACTTC
CASSFKASREETQYF
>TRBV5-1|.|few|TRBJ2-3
TGCGCCAGCAGCTTGGATCTCCGGACAGATACGCAGTATTTT
CASSLDLRTDTQYF
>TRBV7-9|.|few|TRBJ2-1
TGTGCCAGCAGCTTAGCCTTACAGTCCGGCGGGACTGCCTTCAATGAGCAGTTCTTC
CASSLALQSGGTAFNEQFF
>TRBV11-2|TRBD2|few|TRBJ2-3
TGTGCCAGCAGCTTAGATATAGCGGGGATACGGAATACGCAGTATTTT
CASSLDIAGIRNTQYF
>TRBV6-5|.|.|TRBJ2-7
TGTGCCACCTTCGGGACTGAATACTACGAGCAGTACTTC
CATFGTEYYEQYF
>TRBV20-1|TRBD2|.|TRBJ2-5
TGCAGTGCCACGGGACTAGCTAGCGAGACCCAGTACTTC
CSATGLASETQYF
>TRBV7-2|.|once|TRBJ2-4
TGTGCCAGCAGCCTTGGGACCACTATTCAGTACTTC
CASSLGTTIQYF